A selection of T cell receptor beta chains follows, all from one sample in a study of blood T cell repertoires in COVID-19. Here immunoSEQ multiplex PCR was the method, and the copy in TCRdb shows in-frame clones only, minus some. The table has more than 50,000 clones, about 90% seen once. The sequenced sample consisted of peripheral blood. The receptors come from a man aged 55 to 70 with active COVID-19. CDR3s include the opening cysteine and the closing phenylalanine or tryptophan. The order of the fields is V gene, J gene, D gene, CDR3 protein. D genes are given only for firm matches.

TRBV10-1	TRBJ2-7	.	CASSSTRCDYEQYF
TRBV28	TRBJ2-7	.	CASSLVGRPYEQYF
TRBV7-2	TRBJ2-3	.	CASSTRTQGNTDTQYF
TRBV27	TRBJ2-7	.	CASSMGLLGEQYF
TRBV28	TRBJ1-2	TRBD1	CASSLSGLRDSETLF
TRBV5-1	TRBJ2-4	.	CASSLGLGGHRGQYF
TRBV29-1	TRBJ1-1	.	CSVVGQMNTEAFF
TRBV5-6	TRBJ2-3	TRBD1	CASRTGGPSTDTQYF
TRBV6-5	TRBJ1-1	TRBD1	CASEGQMNTEAFF
TRBV25-1	TRBJ1-2	.	CASTSSRGSNYGYTF
TRBV11-2	TRBJ2-1	TRBD2	CASSLGNLREGEQFF
TRBV19	TRBJ2-5	TRBD1	CASSVRGTGGRETQYF
TRBV5-1	TRBJ2-2	TRBD1	CASKLRQGDTGELFF
TRBV29-1	TRBJ2-7	.	CSVETGMSSYEQYF
TRBV6-4	TRBJ2-1	.	CASFWASKPHEQFF
TRBV28	TRBJ2-7	TRBD2	CATRWTSGSYEQYF
TRBV5-1	TRBJ2-3	TRBD2	CASSLGSVAGLPTDTQYF
TRBV7-3	TRBJ1-1	TRBD1	CASSPGGSNTEAFF
TRBV5-1	TRBJ2-7	TRBD1	CASSLKPDRKTYEQYF
TRBV5-1	TRBJ2-5	TRBD2	CASSLAASGGSGEETQYF
TRBV18	TRBJ1-5	.	CASSPLGTPNQPQHF
TRBV10-3	TRBJ2-7	.	CAIRGQLLDEQYF
TRBV5-6	TRBJ2-1	TRBD1	CASSPGTGSYNEQFF
TRBV7-2	TRBJ2-3	TRBD2	CASSSPTRGAGGPRNTQYF
TRBV9	TRBJ1-1	.	CASSPTAGTGEAFF